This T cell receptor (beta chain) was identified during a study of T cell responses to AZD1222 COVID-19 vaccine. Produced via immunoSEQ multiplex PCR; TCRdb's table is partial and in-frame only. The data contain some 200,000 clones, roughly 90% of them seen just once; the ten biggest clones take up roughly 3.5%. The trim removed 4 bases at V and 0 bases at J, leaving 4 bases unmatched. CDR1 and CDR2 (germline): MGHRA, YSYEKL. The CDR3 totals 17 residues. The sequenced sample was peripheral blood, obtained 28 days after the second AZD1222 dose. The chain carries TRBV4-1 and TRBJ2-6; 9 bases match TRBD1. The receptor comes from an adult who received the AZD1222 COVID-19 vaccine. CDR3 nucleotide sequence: TGCGCCAGCAGCCGGAGGGACAGGGTCTCTGGGGCCAACGTCCTGACTTTC. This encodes CASSRRDRVSGANVLTF.